This is a list of T cell receptor beta chains from one sample in a study of OX40 agonist ivuxolimab in advanced cancers. Measured with immunoSEQ multiplex PCR; TCRdb has only the in-frame clones, and not every one. Counted here are about 73,000 clones, around nine tenths occurring once; the ten biggest clones make up roughly 0.45%. The input for sequencing was CD4+ or CD8+ T cells sorted from blood, taken in a trial of the OX40 agonist ivuxolimab. These receptors came from an adult with an advanced solid tumor such as melanoma, head and neck, liver or kidney cancer. Both conserved end residues are part of each CDR3. The order of the fields is clone size, D gene, J gene, V gene, CDR3 protein, CDR3 DNA. The D gene is left open where the match is weak. Size is stated for part of the rows, as once, few or many counts, or as a class when the clone is expanded.

clone size: .; D gene: .; J gene: TRBJ1-2; V gene: TRBV5-6; CDR3 protein: CASSSVSGTYGYTF; CDR3 DNA: TGTGCCAGCAGCTCCGTTTCAGGGACCTATGGCTACACCTTC
clone size: .; D gene: .; J gene: TRBJ2-5; V gene: TRBV18; CDR3 protein: CASSLGSSETQYF; CDR3 DNA: TGTGCCAGCTCACTAGGGTCCTCGGAGACCCAGTACTTC
clone size: few; D gene: .; J gene: TRBJ2-2; V gene: TRBV7-2; CDR3 protein: CASSLDAVNTGELFF; CDR3 DNA: TGTGCCAGCAGCTTAGATGCGGTGAACACCGGGGAGCTGTTTTTT
clone size: .; D gene: TRBD2; J gene: TRBJ2-3; V gene: TRBV10-3; CDR3 protein: CAITSGRRTDTQYF; CDR3 DNA: TGTGCCATTACTAGCGGGAGGAGGACAGATACGCAGTATTTT
clone size: .; D gene: TRBD1; J gene: TRBJ2-3; V gene: TRBV11-2; CDR3 protein: CASSFQQGVIPDTQYF; CDR3 DNA: TGTGCCAGCAGCTTCCAACAGGGGGTGATACCAGATACGCAGTATTTT
clone size: .; D gene: TRBD2; J gene: TRBJ2-1; V gene: TRBV9; CDR3 protein: CASSPRTSGRAYNEQFF; CDR3 DNA: TGTGCCAGCAGCCCAAGGACTAGCGGGAGGGCCTACAATGAGCAGTTCTTC
clone size: .; D gene: .; J gene: TRBJ1-1; V gene: TRBV6-4; CDR3 protein: CASSRTGLNTEAFF; CDR3 DNA: TGTGCCAGCAGCAGAACAGGGCTAAACACTGAAGCTTTCTTT
clone size: .; D gene: TRBD1; J gene: TRBJ2-7; V gene: TRBV27; CDR3 protein: CASSLSPFRDRGLKQYF; CDR3 DNA: TGTGCCAGCAGTTTATCACCCTTTCGGGACAGGGGGTTAAAGCAGTACTTC
clone size: .; D gene: .; J gene: TRBJ2-7; V gene: TRBV27; CDR3 protein: CASSLSIGGWYEQYF; CDR3 DNA: TGTGCCAGCAGTTTATCGATTGGGGGGTGGTACGAGCAGTACTTC
clone size: .; D gene: .; J gene: TRBJ1-3; V gene: TRBV28; CDR3 protein: CASTTSSSGNTIYF; CDR3 DNA: TGTGCCAGCACCACCAGCTCCTCTGGAAACACCATATATTTT
clone size: .; D gene: TRBD2; J gene: TRBJ2-3; V gene: TRBV19; CDR3 protein: CASSIVSPQLAGRGMAQYF; CDR3 DNA: TGTGCCAGTAGTATAGTGAGCCCCCAACTAGCGGGCCGTGGAATGGCGCAGTATTTT
clone size: .; D gene: TRBD1; J gene: TRBJ1-3; V gene: TRBV5-4; CDR3 protein: CASSLGIQGANTIYF; CDR3 DNA: TGTGCCAGCAGCCTGGGGATCCAGGGGGCGAACACCATATATTTT
clone size: .; D gene: .; J gene: TRBJ1-1; V gene: TRBV29-1; CDR3 protein: CSGGGGASPEAFF; CDR3 DNA: TGCAGCGGAGGGGGGGGTGCGTCGCCTGAAGCTTTCTTT
clone size: few; D gene: .; J gene: TRBJ1-5; V gene: TRBV30; CDR3 protein: CAWSVRGQSDQPQHF; CDR3 DNA: TGTGCCTGGAGTGTGCGGGGGCAGAGCGATCAGCCCCAGCATTTT
clone size: few; D gene: TRBD1; J gene: TRBJ2-1; V gene: TRBV4-2; CDR3 protein: CASSRGQGHEQFF; CDR3 DNA: TGTGCCAGCAGCCGTGGACAGGGCCATGAGCAGTTCTTC
clone size: .; D gene: TRBD2; J gene: TRBJ2-6; V gene: TRBV18; CDR3 protein: CASSPNGLAGISGANVLTF; CDR3 DNA: TGTGCCAGCTCACCCAACGGACTAGCGGGAATCTCTGGGGCCAACGTCCTGACTTTC
clone size: .; D gene: .; J gene: TRBJ2-2; V gene: TRBV18; CDR3 protein: CASSPLRDNTGELFF; CDR3 DNA: TGTGCCAGCTCACCACTACGGGACAACACCGGGGAGCTGTTTTTT
clone size: .; D gene: .; J gene: TRBJ1-2; V gene: TRBV6-5; CDR3 protein: CASSYSGEGGYGYTF; CDR3 DNA: TGTGCCAGCAGTTACAGCGGGGAGGGCGGCTATGGCTACACCTTC
clone size: .; D gene: TRBD1; J gene: TRBJ1-1; V gene: TRBV11-3; CDR3 protein: CASSTRTGGNTEAFF; CDR3 DNA: TGTGCCAGCAGCACCCGGACAGGGGGGAACACTGAAGCTTTCTTT
clone size: .; D gene: TRBD2; J gene: TRBJ2-7; V gene: TRBV27; CDR3 protein: CASSLAGGLEYEQYF; CDR3 DNA: TGTGCCAGCAGTCTAGCGGGAGGGCTGGAGTACGAGCAGTACTTC
clone size: .; D gene: .; J gene: TRBJ2-3; V gene: TRBV5-1; CDR3 protein: CASSLAGSTDTQYF; CDR3 DNA: TGCGCCAGCAGCTTGGCCGGGAGCACAGATACGCAGTATTTT
clone size: .; D gene: .; J gene: TRBJ1-1; V gene: TRBV19; CDR3 protein: CASRETEAEFEAFF; CDR3 DNA: TGTGCCAGTAGGGAGACGGAAGCCGAATTTGAAGCTTTCTTT
clone size: .; D gene: .; J gene: TRBJ2-6; V gene: TRBV29-1; CDR3 protein: CSALRGGQHSGANVLTF; CDR3 DNA: TGCAGCGCCCTAAGGGGGGGACAGCACTCTGGGGCCAACGTCCTGACTTTC
clone size: .; D gene: TRBD2; J gene: TRBJ2-1; V gene: TRBV19; CDR3 protein: CASSGTSGIYNEQFF; CDR3 DNA: TGTGCCAGTAGTGGGACTAGCGGGATATACAATGAGCAGTTCTTC
clone size: .; D gene: TRBD2; J gene: TRBJ2-7; V gene: TRBV29-1; CDR3 protein: CSVRTSANSYEQYF; CDR3 DNA: TGCAGCGTACGGACTAGCGCAAACTCCTACGAGCAGTACTTC
clone size: once; D gene: .; J gene: TRBJ1-1; V gene: TRBV11-3; CDR3 protein: CASSLHQENTEAFF; CDR3 DNA: TGTGCCAGCAGCTTGCATCAGGAGAACACTGAAGCTTTCTTT
clone size: .; D gene: TRBD1; J gene: TRBJ2-1; V gene: TRBV30; CDR3 protein: CARSGTGNNEQFF; CDR3 DNA: TGTGCCAGATCCGGGACAGGGAACAATGAGCAGTTCTTC
clone size: .; D gene: .; J gene: TRBJ1-1; V gene: TRBV10-3; CDR3 protein: CAISEGGILNTEAFF; CDR3 DNA: TGTGCCATCAGTGAAGGTGGAATTTTGAACACTGAAGCTTTCTTT
clone size: .; D gene: .; J gene: TRBJ1-3; V gene: TRBV30; CDR3 protein: CAWSVLRGRNTIYF; CDR3 DNA: TGTGCCTGGAGTGTACTCAGGGGTAGAAACACCATATATTTT
clone size: .; D gene: .; J gene: TRBJ2-3; V gene: TRBV7-9; CDR3 protein: CASSSSTDTQYF; CDR3 DNA: TGTGCCAGCAGCTCAAGCACAGATACGCAGTATTTT
clone size: .; D gene: .; J gene: TRBJ2-3; V gene: TRBV5-1; CDR3 protein: CASSFGGRGGDTQYF; CDR3 DNA: TGCGCCAGCAGCTTCGGCGGGAGAGGGGGAGATACGCAGTATTTT
clone size: .; D gene: .; J gene: TRBJ1-2; V gene: TRBV5-1; CDR3 protein: CASSLEPNYGYTF; CDR3 DNA: TGCGCCAGCAGCCTCGAACCTAACTATGGCTACACCTTC
clone size: .; D gene: .; J gene: TRBJ2-5; V gene: TRBV19; CDR3 protein: CASSIDRRDKETQYF; CDR3 DNA: TGTGCCAGTAGTATAGATCGGAGAGATAAAGAGACCCAGTACTTC
clone size: .; D gene: .; J gene: TRBJ2-3; V gene: TRBV10-3; CDR3 protein: CAISRNRDGGTDTQYF; CDR3 DNA: TGTGCCATCAGCAGAAACAGGGATGGGGGGACAGATACGCAGTATTTT
clone size: once; D gene: TRBD1; J gene: TRBJ1-2; V gene: TRBV7-9; CDR3 protein: CASSKQGLANYGYTF; CDR3 DNA: TGTGCCAGCAGCAAACAGGGGCTCGCTAACTATGGCTACACCTTC
clone size: .; D gene: .; J gene: TRBJ2-2; V gene: TRBV19; CDR3 protein: CATSKGLVNTGELFF; CDR3 DNA: TGTGCCACTTCCAAAGGGCTAGTGAACACCGGGGAGCTGTTTTTT
clone size: .; D gene: .; J gene: TRBJ1-5; V gene: TRBV30; CDR3 protein: CAWSLPGNQPQHF; CDR3 DNA: TGTGCCTGGAGTCTCCCGGGGAACCAGCCCCAGCATTTT
clone size: .; D gene: .; J gene: TRBJ1-3; V gene: TRBV6-5; CDR3 protein: CASRIGGSGNTIYF; CDR3 DNA: TGTGCCAGCAGAATAGGGGGCTCTGGAAACACCATATATTTT
clone size: .; D gene: .; J gene: TRBJ1-1; V gene: TRBV5-1; CDR3 protein: CASAGGENTEAFF; CDR3 DNA: TGCGCCAGCGCGGGCGGGGAGAACACTGAAGCTTTCTTT
clone size: once; D gene: TRBD1; J gene: TRBJ2-2; V gene: TRBV2; CDR3 protein: CASSVALGQGVPGELFF; CDR3 DNA: TGTGCCAGCAGTGTGGCCCTGGGACAGGGTGTACCCGGGGAGCTGTTTTTT
clone size: .; D gene: .; J gene: TRBJ1-6; V gene: TRBV27; CDR3 protein: CASKGVLRNSPLHF; CDR3 DNA: TGTGCCAGCAAGGGGGTGTTAAGGAATTCACCCCTCCACTTT
clone size: .; D gene: .; J gene: TRBJ1-3; V gene: TRBV27; CDR3 protein: CASSSPGNTIYF; CDR3 DNA: TGTGCCAGCAGCTCCCCTGGAAACACCATATATTTT
clone size: .; D gene: .; J gene: TRBJ2-5; V gene: TRBV5-5; CDR3 protein: CASSLTPQETQYF; CDR3 DNA: TGTGCCAGCAGCCTAACCCCCCAAGAGACCCAGTACTTC
clone size: once; D gene: .; J gene: TRBJ2-2; V gene: TRBV5-4; CDR3 protein: CASRPSPQRTGELFF; CDR3 DNA: TGTGCCAGCAGACCTTCGCCCCAGAGGACCGGGGAGCTGTTTTTT
clone size: .; D gene: TRBD1; J gene: TRBJ2-1; V gene: TRBV5-1; CDR3 protein: CASRSGTGGNEQFF; CDR3 DNA: TGCGCCAGCAGGTCCGGGACAGGGGGCAATGAGCAGTTCTTC
clone size: .; D gene: .; J gene: TRBJ2-1; V gene: TRBV7-9; CDR3 protein: CASSLSWQSGDEQFF; CDR3 DNA: TGTGCCAGCAGCTTATCCTGGCAGTCAGGCGATGAGCAGTTCTTC
clone size: .; D gene: .; J gene: TRBJ2-7; V gene: TRBV6-1; CDR3 protein: CASSALRYYEQYF; CDR3 DNA: TGTGCCAGCAGCGCACTTAGGTACTACGAGCAGTACTTC
clone size: .; D gene: .; J gene: TRBJ1-4; V gene: TRBV4-3; CDR3 protein: CASSPSTGRDRNEKLFF; CDR3 DNA: TGCGCCAGCAGCCCATCCACTGGCCGGGACCGTAATGAAAAACTGTTTTTT
clone size: once; D gene: .; J gene: TRBJ2-3; V gene: TRBV7-2; CDR3 protein: CASSLTMTGTGDTQYF; CDR3 DNA: TGTGCCAGCAGCCTAACAATGACAGGGACTGGAGATACGCAGTATTTT
clone size: once; D gene: .; J gene: TRBJ2-5; V gene: TRBV5-1; CDR3 protein: CASSPGQPYQETQYF; CDR3 DNA: TGCGCCAGCAGCCCCGGACAGCCGTACCAAGAGACCCAGTACTTC
clone size: .; D gene: .; J gene: TRBJ2-3; V gene: TRBV6-5; CDR3 protein: CASSLTRRPSTDTQYF; CDR3 DNA: TGTGCCAGCAGTTTGACCCGGCGCCCTAGCACAGATACGCAGTATTTT